A selection of T cell receptor beta chains follows, all from one sample in a study of cytomegalovirus exposure and HLA in healthy donors. Here immunoSEQ multiplex PCR was the method, and the copy in TCRdb shows in-frame clones only, minus some. The sample contains 200,000 to 250,000 clones, more than 60% of which appear only once. The sequencing sample was made of PBMCs. All receptors come from a man aged 50 or older in good health and CMV-seronegative. Each CDR3 is given with its conserved first and last residue. A D gene is named only where the DNA matches it firmly. Expanded clones get a size class; other rows say once, few or many, or leave the size out.

CDR3 DNA	CDR3 protein	V gene	D gene	J gene	clone size
TGTGCCAGCTGGAGGCGAATGAACACTGAAGCTTTCTTT	CASWRRMNTEAFF	TRBV6-5	NA	TRBJ1-1	NA
TGTGCCAGCACCAATAGCATAGGCTCCTACAATGAGCAGTTCTTC	CASTNSIGSYNEQFF	TRBV6-5	NA	TRBJ2-1	once
TGTGCCAGCAGCCCCTACAGGGGGGGAGAGACCCAGTACTTC	CASSPYRGGETQYF	TRBV14	NA	TRBJ2-5	NA
TGTGCCAGCAGTACCCCTGGAGGAAGACCCCAGTACTTC	CASSTPGGRPQYF	TRBV6-5	NA	TRBJ2-5	NA
TGTGCCAGCACAGTTAGCAGGACAGGGCGGTCCTACGAGCAGTACTTC	CASTVSRTGRSYEQYF	TRBV2	TRBD1	TRBJ2-7	few
TGCGCCAGCAGCTACGAGGGGGGGGTTGGCTACACCTTC	CASSYEGGVGYTF	TRBV5-1	NA	TRBJ1-2	NA
TGTGCCAGCACCCCGGGACAGGGTTACGAGCAGTACTTC	CASTPGQGYEQYF	TRBV27	TRBD1	TRBJ2-7	NA
TGTGCCAGCAGTGCTACCTCGGGCCAACTGAGCGGGAAGGGGTCCCCAGATACGCAGTATTTT	CASSATSGQLSGKGSPDTQYF	TRBV27	TRBD2	TRBJ2-3	NA
TGCGCCAGCAGCCAAGAAGGAGTGAGCGACTACAATGAGCAGTTCTTC	CASSQEGVSDYNEQFF	TRBV4-1	NA	TRBJ2-1	NA
TGCGCCAGCAGGGCGGACAGCGCTAGCTCCTACGAGCAGTACTTC	CASRADSASSYEQYF	TRBV5-1	NA	TRBJ2-7	NA
TGTGCCAGTCTCGCCGCAACTAGCGGCCACTACGAGCAGTACTTC	CASLAATSGHYEQYF	TRBV27	TRBD2	TRBJ2-7	NA
TGCGCCAGCCAGTTCACAGGGGGAGCCTACGAGCAGTACTTC	CASQFTGGAYEQYF	TRBV5-1	TRBD1	TRBJ2-7	few
TGTGCCAGCAGTTACCGGGGACAGAGGTACTATGGCTACACCTTC	CASSYRGQRYYGYTF	TRBV6-5	TRBD1	TRBJ1-2	few